This is a list of T cell receptor beta chains from one sample in a study of patients and donors after allogeneic stem cell transplantation. MiXCR, run by TCRdb on the RT-PCR reads, gives a single entry per CDR3 protein. Of some 90,000 distinct CDR3 sequences in the sample, under 50% were seen once. Input material: blood, either unsorted or a sorted T cell fraction (not recorded which). The receptors were sampled from a human donor who was either an allogeneic HSCT recipient or a stem cell or donor lymphocyte infusion donor (not recorded which). It is not recorded whose cells these are; they may come from a transplant donor. Each CDR3 is given with its conserved first and last residue. Fields, in order: J gene, D gene, clone size, V gene, CDR3 protein, CDR3 DNA. D genes are given only for firm matches. Expanded clones are given a class, and other clones once, few, many or no size at all.

J: TRBJ1-1; D: NA; size: NA; V: TRBV6-5; CDR3: CASTGHLNTEAFF; DNA: TGTGCCAGCACCGGACATCTTAACACTGAAGCTTTCTTT
J: TRBJ1-1; D: NA; size: NA; V: TRBV5-8; CDR3: CASSLLRLNTEAFF; DNA: TGTGCCAGCAGCTTGCTAAGATTGAACACTGAAGCTTTCTTT
J: TRBJ1-1; D: TRBD1; size: NA; V: TRBV20-1; CDR3: CSAGRWPGQGNTEAFF; DNA: TGCAGTGCTGGGCGGTGGCCGGGACAGGGGAACACTGAAGCTTTCTTT
J: TRBJ2-2; D: TRBD2; size: NA; V: TRBV4-1; CDR3: CASSFKRGGGDGELFF; DNA: TGCGCCAGCAGCTTTAAGCGGGGGGGCGGAGACGGGGAGCTGTTTTTT
J: TRBJ1-5; D: NA; size: NA; V: TRBV12-3/TRBV12-4; CDR3: CASSFDEQPQHF; DNA: TGTGCCAGCAGTTTCGACGAACAGCCCCAGCATTTT
J: TRBJ2-7; D: NA; size: NA; V: TRBV29-1; CDR3: CSVEVETGFYEQYF; DNA: TGCAGCGTTGAAGTTGAGACAGGATTCTACGAGCAGTACTTC
J: TRBJ2-1; D: NA; size: NA; V: TRBV27; CDR3: CASSHYIVSYNEQFF; DNA: TGTGCCAGCAGCCACTATATCGTCTCCTACAATGAGCAGTTCTTC
J: TRBJ1-5; D: NA; size: NA; V: TRBV12-3/TRBV12-4; CDR3: CASSLPGSQPQHF; DNA: TGTGCCAGCAGTTTGCCAGGGAGTCAGCCCCAGCATTTT
J: TRBJ1-1; D: NA; size: NA; V: TRBV6-1; CDR3: CASGLTEMNTEAFF; DNA: TGTGCCAGCGGATTGACAGAGATGAACACTGAAGCTTTCTTT
J: TRBJ2-7; D: NA; size: NA; V: TRBV27; CDR3: CATQSRDGGYEQYF; DNA: TGTGCCACCCAATCCCGGGACGGTGGCTACGAGCAGTACTTC
J: TRBJ1-4; D: NA; size: few; V: TRBV5-1; CDR3: CASSLDGEKLFF; DNA: TGCGCCAGCAGCTTGGACGGTGAAAAACTGTTTTTT
J: TRBJ2-1; D: TRBD2; size: NA; V: TRBV24-1; CDR3: CATSDQGLPNEQFF; DNA: TGTGCCACCAGTGATCAGGGACTACCCAATGAGCAGTTCTTC
J: TRBJ1-3; D: NA; size: NA; V: TRBV20-1; CDR3: CSASRAGGNTIYF; DNA: TGCAGTGCTAGCAGGGCAGGAGGAAACACCATATATTTT
J: TRBJ1-6; D: NA; size: NA; V: TRBV27; CDR3: CASRSQTAYNSPLHF; DNA: TGTGCCAGCAGGTCCCAAACAGCCTATAATTCACCCCTCCACTTT
J: TRBJ1-1; D: TRBD1; size: few; V: TRBV5-1; CDR3: CASSRRAGGDDTEAFF; DNA: TGCGCCAGCAGCAGGCGGGCAGGGGGTGACGACACTGAAGCTTTCTTT
J: TRBJ1-2; D: TRBD1; size: few; V: TRBV6-5; CDR3: CASSYSSRGQASYGYTF; DNA: TGTGCCAGCAGTTACTCGTCCAGGGGGCAGGCTAGCTATGGCTACACCTTC
J: TRBJ1-5; D: TRBD1; size: few; V: TRBV7-9; CDR3: CASSTIQGTEPQHF; DNA: TGTGCCAGCAGCACCATACAGGGGACGGAGCCCCAGCATTTT
J: TRBJ1-5; D: NA; size: few; V: TRBV27; CDR3: CASRGYSNQPQHF; DNA: TGTGCCAGCAGAGGTTATAGCAATCAGCCCCAGCATTTT
J: TRBJ1-4; D: NA; size: NA; V: TRBV7-9; CDR3: CASSLDSLNEKLFF; DNA: TGTGCCAGCAGCCTTGACAGCCTTAATGAAAAACTGTTTTTT
J: TRBJ1-2; D: TRBD1; size: NA; V: TRBV29-1; CDR3: CSVEGDEGGYYGYTF; DNA: TGCAGCGTTGAAGGAGATGAAGGGGGCTACTATGGCTACACCTTC
J: TRBJ1-2; D: NA; size: few; V: TRBV6-5; CDR3: CASSYPDSHGYTF; DNA: TGTGCCAGCAGTTACCCGGACAGCCATGGCTACACCTTC
J: TRBJ2-7; D: NA; size: NA; V: TRBV6-5; CDR3: CASSYRSSYEQYF; DNA: TGTGCCAGCAGTTACCGGAGCTCCTACGAGCAGTACTTC
J: TRBJ1-1; D: NA; size: few; V: TRBV7-9; CDR3: CASSPRAGQNTEAFF; DNA: TGTGCCAGCAGCCCCAGGGCGGGGCAGAACACTGAAGCTTTCTTT
J: TRBJ2-1; D: TRBD2; size: NA; V: TRBV6-2/TRBV6-3; CDR3: CASSYSSLAGVNEQFF; DNA: TGTGCCAGCAGTTACTCGAGCCTAGCGGGAGTCAATGAGCAGTTCTTC
J: TRBJ1-3; D: NA; size: few; V: TRBV6-2/TRBV6-3; CDR3: CASRQIPSESSGNTIYF; DNA: TGTGCCAGCAGACAAATCCCCAGCGAAAGCTCTGGAAACACCATATATTTT
J: TRBJ1-2; D: NA; size: NA; V: TRBV14; CDR3: CASSKRSSLSLSGYTF; DNA: TGTGCCAGCAGCAAACGGTCGTCCCTTTCTCTATCTGGCTACACCTTC
J: TRBJ2-7; D: TRBD1; size: NA; V: TRBV4-1; CDR3: CASSHGQGLTYEQYF; DNA: TGCGCCAGCAGCCACGGACAGGGGCTAACGTACGAGCAGTACTTC
J: TRBJ1-2; D: TRBD1; size: NA; V: TRBV12-3/TRBV12-4; CDR3: CASTVDRGHGYTF; DNA: TGTGCCAGCACCGTAGACAGGGGGCATGGCTACACCTTC
J: TRBJ2-1; D: TRBD2; size: NA; V: TRBV4-3; CDR3: CASSQQSGNAYNEQFF; DNA: TGCGCCAGCAGCCAGCAAAGCGGGAATGCCTACAATGAGCAGTTCTTC
J: TRBJ1-1; D: TRBD1; size: NA; V: TRBV5-1; CDR3: CASSMTGVTEAFF; DNA: TGCGCCAGCAGCATGACAGGGGTGACTGAAGCTTTCTTT
J: TRBJ1-4; D: NA; size: NA; V: TRBV15; CDR3: CATSRDKTATNEKLFF; DNA: TGTGCCACCAGCAGGGATAAGACAGCAACTAATGAAAAACTGTTTTTT
J: TRBJ2-3; D: NA; size: NA; V: TRBV9; CDR3: CASSSGGRPSTDTQYF; DNA: TGTGCCAGCAGCTCCGGGGGTAGGCCTAGCACAGATACGCAGTATTTT
J: TRBJ2-5; D: TRBD2; size: few; V: TRBV12-3/TRBV12-4; CDR3: CASSLASGWEETQYF; DNA: TGTGCCAGCAGTTTGGCTAGCGGATGGGAAGAGACCCAGTACTTC
J: TRBJ2-2; D: NA; size: NA; V: TRBV12-3/TRBV12-4; CDR3: CASSIYQGTGELFF; DNA: TGTGCCAGCAGTATCTATCAAGGCACCGGGGAGCTGTTTTTT
J: TRBJ1-2; D: NA; size: NA; V: TRBV7-2; CDR3: CASSGTNWGYGYTF; DNA: TGTGCCAGCAGCGGCACCAATTGGGGCTATGGCTACACCTTC
J: TRBJ1-2; D: NA; size: NA; V: TRBV10-3; CDR3: CATGAVSILF; DNA: TGTGCCACGGGGGCTGTATCCATTCTCTTC
J: TRBJ2-7; D: TRBD1; size: NA; V: TRBV7-9; CDR3: CASSSGTGDYEQYF; DNA: TGTGCCAGCAGCTCTGGGACAGGTGACTACGAGCAGTACTTC
J: TRBJ2-1; D: TRBD2; size: NA; V: TRBV5-1; CDR3: CASSDSPTSGLYNEQFF; DNA: TGCGCCAGCAGCGACTCCCCGACTAGCGGGCTCTACAATGAGCAGTTCTTC
J: TRBJ2-3; D: NA; size: NA; V: TRBV4-3; CDR3: CASSRGDWGDTQYF; DNA: TGCGCCAGCAGCCGGGGGGACTGGGGGGATACGCAGTATTTT
J: TRBJ1-1; D: TRBD1; size: NA; V: TRBV29-1; CDR3: CSVSSDRGRTEAFF; DNA: TGCAGCGTGAGCTCGGACAGGGGTAGGACTGAAGCTTTCTTT
J: TRBJ1-4; D: NA; size: few; V: TRBV12-3/TRBV12-4; CDR3: CASSPGWSTNEKLFF; DNA: TGTGCCAGCAGTCCCGGTTGGTCAACTAATGAAAAACTGTTTTTT
J: TRBJ2-5; D: TRBD2; size: NA; V: TRBV4-3; CDR3: CASSQGLAGGVETQYF; DNA: TGCGCCAGCAGCCAAGGCCTAGCGGGAGGGGTAGAGACCCAGTACTTC
J: TRBJ1-5; D: NA; size: few; V: TRBV12-3/TRBV12-4; CDR3: CASRTGNSNQPQHF; DNA: TGTGCCAGCAGGACAGGTAATAGCAATCAGCCCCAGCATTTT
J: TRBJ1-5; D: NA; size: few; V: TRBV10-3; CDR3: CAISESVGRTQPQHF; DNA: TGTGCCATCAGTGAGTCAGTGGGAAGGACCCAGCCCCAGCATTTT
J: TRBJ1-1; D: NA; size: NA; V: TRBV28; CDR3: CASSLWQNTEAFF; DNA: TGTGCCAGCAGTTTGTGGCAGAACACTGAAGCTTTCTTT
J: TRBJ2-5; D: NA; size: NA; V: TRBV12-3/TRBV12-4; CDR3: CASRGGTRGPEGTQYF; DNA: TGTGCCAGCAGGGGGGGAACTCGGGGACCCGAGGGGACCCAGTACTTC
J: TRBJ1-1; D: NA; size: NA; V: TRBV24-1; CDR3: CATSDEGTEAFF; DNA: TGTGCCACCAGTGACGAAGGTACTGAAGCTTTCTTT
J: TRBJ1-3; D: NA; size: NA; V: TRBV18; CDR3: CASSPLDGANSGNTIYF; DNA: TGTGCCAGCTCACCACTTGACGGGGCTAACTCTGGAAACACCATATATTTT
J: TRBJ1-5; D: NA; size: NA; V: TRBV28; CDR3: CASSSLSGGSNQPQHF; DNA: TGTGCCAGCAGTTCCCTGTCGGGGGGGAGCAATCAGCCCCAGCATTTT
J: TRBJ2-5; D: NA; size: few; V: TRBV11-2; CDR3: CASSPQETQYF; DNA: TGTGCCAGCAGCCCACAAGAGACCCAGTACTTC
J: TRBJ1-3; D: NA; size: NA; V: TRBV9; CDR3: CASQPGLLSGNTIYF; DNA: TGTGCCAGCCAGCCCGGACTGTTATCTGGAAACACCATATATTTT
J: TRBJ1-4; D: TRBD1; size: NA; V: TRBV20-1; CDR3: CSARRGTDEKLFF; DNA: TGCAGTGCCCGCAGGGGGACGGATGAAAAACTGTTTTTT
J: TRBJ1-1; D: TRBD1; size: few; V: TRBV5-1; CDR3: CASATGEGVAFF; DNA: TGCGCCAGTGCGACAGGGGAAGGCGTAGCTTTCTTT
J: TRBJ1-2; D: NA; size: few; V: TRBV4-3; CDR3: CASSQDRGNYGYTF; DNA: TGCGCCAGCAGCCAAGACAGGGGAAACTATGGCTACACCTTC
J: TRBJ1-2; D: NA; size: NA; V: TRBV29-1; CDR3: CSVWQSPSFAKGYTF; DNA: TGCAGCGTTTGGCAGTCTCCATCCTTTGCTAAAGGCTACACCTTC
J: TRBJ1-4; D: NA; size: NA; V: TRBV28; CDR3: CASSLTTKLFF; DNA: TGTGCCAGCAGTTTGACAACTAAACTGTTTTTT
J: TRBJ1-2; D: NA; size: few; V: TRBV4-3; CDR3: CASSQKARQDYGYTF; DNA: TGCGCCAGCAGCCAAAAGGCCCGACAGGACTATGGCTACACCTTC
J: TRBJ1-2; D: NA; size: NA; V: TRBV11-2; CDR3: CASSSRTNGGYGYTF; DNA: TGTGCCAGCAGCTCCCGGACAAACGGTGGCTATGGCTACACCTTC
J: TRBJ1-6; D: NA; size: once; V: TRBV20-1; CDR3: CSARGARTDYNSPLHF; DNA: TGCAGTGCTAGAGGGGCGCGAACAGACTATAATTCACCCCTCCACTTT